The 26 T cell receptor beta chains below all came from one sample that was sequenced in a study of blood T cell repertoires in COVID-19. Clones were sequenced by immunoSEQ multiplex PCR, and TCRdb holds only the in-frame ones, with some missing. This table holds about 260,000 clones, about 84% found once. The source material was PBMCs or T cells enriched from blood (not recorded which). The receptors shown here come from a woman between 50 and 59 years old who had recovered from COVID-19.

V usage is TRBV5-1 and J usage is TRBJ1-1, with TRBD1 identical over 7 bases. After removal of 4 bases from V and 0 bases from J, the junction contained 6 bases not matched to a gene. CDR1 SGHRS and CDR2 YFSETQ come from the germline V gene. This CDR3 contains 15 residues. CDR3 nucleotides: TGCGCCAGCAGCAAAGGCGGGACAGTGAACACTGAAGCTTTCTTT. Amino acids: CASSKGGTVNTEAFF.

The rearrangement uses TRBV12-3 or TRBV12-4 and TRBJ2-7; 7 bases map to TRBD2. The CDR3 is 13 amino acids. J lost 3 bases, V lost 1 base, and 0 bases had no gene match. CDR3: CASSLGGGYEQYF. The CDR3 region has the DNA TGTGCCAGCAGTTTAGGGGGGGGCTACGAGCAGTACTTC.

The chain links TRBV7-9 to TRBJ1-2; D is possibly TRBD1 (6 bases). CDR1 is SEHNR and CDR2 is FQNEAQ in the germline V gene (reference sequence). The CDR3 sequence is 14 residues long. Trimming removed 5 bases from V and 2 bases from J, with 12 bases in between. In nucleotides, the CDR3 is TGTGCCAGCAGCCCGGGGGGCCGCAACTATGGCTACACCTTC. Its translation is CASSPGGRNYGYTF. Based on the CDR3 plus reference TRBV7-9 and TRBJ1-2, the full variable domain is DTGVSQNPRHKITKRGQNVTFRCDPISEHNRLYWYRQTLGQGPEFLTYFQNEAQLEKSRLLSDRFSAERPKGSFSTLEIQRTEQGDSAMYLCASSPGGRNYGYTFGSGTRLTVV.

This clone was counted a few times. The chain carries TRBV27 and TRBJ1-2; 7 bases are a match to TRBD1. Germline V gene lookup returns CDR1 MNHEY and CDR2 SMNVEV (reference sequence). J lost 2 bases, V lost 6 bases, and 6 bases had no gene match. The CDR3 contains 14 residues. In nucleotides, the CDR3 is TGTGCCAGCAGCCTAGGACAGGCAAACTATGGCTACACCTTC. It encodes CASSLGQANYGYTF.

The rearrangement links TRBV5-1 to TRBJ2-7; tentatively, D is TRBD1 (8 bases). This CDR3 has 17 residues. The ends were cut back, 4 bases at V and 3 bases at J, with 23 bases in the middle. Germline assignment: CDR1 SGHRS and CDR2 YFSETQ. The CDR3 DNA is TGCGCCAGCAGCCTGGGGGGGCCGGGACAGGCCTACTACGAGCAGTACTTC. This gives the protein CASSLGGPGQAYYEQYF.

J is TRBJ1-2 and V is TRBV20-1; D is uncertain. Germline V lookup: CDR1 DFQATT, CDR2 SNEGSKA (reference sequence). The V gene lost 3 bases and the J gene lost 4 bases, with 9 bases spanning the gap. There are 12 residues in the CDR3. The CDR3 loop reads CSASLTVYGYTF. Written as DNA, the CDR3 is TGCAGTGCTAGTCTAACAGTCTATGGCTACACCTTC.

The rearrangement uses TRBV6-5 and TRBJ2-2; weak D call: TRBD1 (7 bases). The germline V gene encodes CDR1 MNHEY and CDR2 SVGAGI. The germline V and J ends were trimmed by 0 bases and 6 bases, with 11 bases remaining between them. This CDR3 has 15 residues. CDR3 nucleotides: TGTGCCAGCAGTTACTCTGGCAGGGGGGCCGGGGAGCTGTTTTTT. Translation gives CASSYSGRGAGELFF.

The CDR3 is CASSTTPGTGVYEKLFF. CDR3 bases: TGTGCCAGCAGCACAACCCCCGGGACAGGGGTTTATGAAAAACTGTTTTTT. This chain joins TRBV7-9 and TRBJ1-4; 10 bases are shared with TRBD1. Germline trimming cut 5 bases from V and 6 bases from J; bases unmatched to any gene: 12. Germline CDR1 is SEHNR and CDR2 is FQNEAQ (reference sequence). The CDR3 runs 17 residues.

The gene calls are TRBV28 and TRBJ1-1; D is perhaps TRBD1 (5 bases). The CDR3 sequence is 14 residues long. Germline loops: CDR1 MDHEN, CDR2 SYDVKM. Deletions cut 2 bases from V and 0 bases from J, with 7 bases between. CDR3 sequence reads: CASSLQGMNTEAFF. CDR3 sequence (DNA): TGTGCCAGCAGTTTACAGGGCATGAACACTGAAGCTTTCTTT.

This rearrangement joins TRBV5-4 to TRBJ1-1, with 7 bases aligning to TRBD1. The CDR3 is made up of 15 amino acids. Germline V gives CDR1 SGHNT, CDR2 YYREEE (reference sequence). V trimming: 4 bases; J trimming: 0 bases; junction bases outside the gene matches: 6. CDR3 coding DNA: TGTGCCAGCAGCGGGATGGGACAGTTGAACACTGAAGCTTTCTTT. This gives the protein CASSGMGQLNTEAFF.

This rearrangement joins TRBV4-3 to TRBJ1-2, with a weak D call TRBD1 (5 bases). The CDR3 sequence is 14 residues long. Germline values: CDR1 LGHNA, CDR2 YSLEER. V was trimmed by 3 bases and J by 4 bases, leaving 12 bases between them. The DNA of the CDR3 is TGCGCCAGCAGCCAGGTCCAGGGTCTCTATGGCTACACCTTC. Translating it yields CASSQVQGLYGYTF.

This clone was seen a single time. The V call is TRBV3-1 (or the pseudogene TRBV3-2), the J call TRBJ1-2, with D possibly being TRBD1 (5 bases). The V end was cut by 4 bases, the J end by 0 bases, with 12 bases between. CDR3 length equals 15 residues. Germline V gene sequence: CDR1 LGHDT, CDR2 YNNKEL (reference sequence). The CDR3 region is CASSRLWGANYGYTF. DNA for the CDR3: TGTGCCAGCAGCCGGTTATGGGGCGCTAACTATGGCTACACCTTC.

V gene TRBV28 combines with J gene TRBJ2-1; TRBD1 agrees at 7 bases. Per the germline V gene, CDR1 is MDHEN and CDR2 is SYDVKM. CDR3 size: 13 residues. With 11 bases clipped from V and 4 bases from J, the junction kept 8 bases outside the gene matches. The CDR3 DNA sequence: TGTGCCGGAAGGGACAGCATATACAATGAGCAGTTCTTC. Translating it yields CAGRDSIYNEQFF. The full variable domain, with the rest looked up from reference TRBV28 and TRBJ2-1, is DVKVTQSSRYLVKRTGEKVFLECVQDMDHENMFWYRQDPGLGLRLIYFSYDVKMKEKGDIPEGYSVSREKKERFSLILESASTNQTSMYLCAGRDSIYNEQFFGPGTRLTVL.

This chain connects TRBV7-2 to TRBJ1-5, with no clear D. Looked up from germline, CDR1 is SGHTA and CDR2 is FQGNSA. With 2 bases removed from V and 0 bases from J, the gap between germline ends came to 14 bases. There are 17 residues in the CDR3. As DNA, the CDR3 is TGTGCCAGCAGCTTATCTGGGCGCCTACATAGCAATCAGCCCCAGCATTTT. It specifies CASSLSGRLHSNQPQHF.

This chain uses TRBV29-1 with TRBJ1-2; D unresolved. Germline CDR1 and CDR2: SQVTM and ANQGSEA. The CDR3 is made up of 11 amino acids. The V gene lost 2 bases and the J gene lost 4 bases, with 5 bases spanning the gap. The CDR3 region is CSVERGYGYTF. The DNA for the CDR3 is TGCAGCGTTGAACGGGGCTATGGCTACACCTTC.

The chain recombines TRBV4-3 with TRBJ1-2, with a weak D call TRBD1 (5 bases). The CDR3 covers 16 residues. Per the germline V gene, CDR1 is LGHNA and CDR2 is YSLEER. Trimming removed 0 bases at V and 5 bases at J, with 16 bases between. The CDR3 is CASSQDTGLRGYGYTF. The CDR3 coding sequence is TGCGCCAGCAGCCAAGATACGGGACTCCGAGGGTATGGCTACACCTTC.

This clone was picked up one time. The CDR3 here is CASSLRGPEAFF. The CDR3 nucleotides read TGTGCCAGTTCCTTAAGGGGTCCTGAAGCTTTCTTT. The genes are TRBV14 and TRBJ1-1; perhaps TRBD1 as D (5 bases). This CDR3 region has 12 residues. The germline gives CDR1 SGHDN, CDR2 FVKESK. Trimming left V 9 bases short and J 6 bases short, with 14 bases between.

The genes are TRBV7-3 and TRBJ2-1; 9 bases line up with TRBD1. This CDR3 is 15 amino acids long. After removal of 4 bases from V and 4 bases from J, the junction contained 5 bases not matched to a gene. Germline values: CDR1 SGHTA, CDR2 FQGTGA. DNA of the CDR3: TGTGCCAGCAGCTCCGGGACAGGGACGTACAATGAGCAGTTCTTC. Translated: CASSSGTGTYNEQFF.

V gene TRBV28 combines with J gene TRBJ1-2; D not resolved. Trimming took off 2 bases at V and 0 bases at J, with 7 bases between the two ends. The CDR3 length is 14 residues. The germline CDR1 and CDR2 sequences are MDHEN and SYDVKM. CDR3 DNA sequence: TGTGCCAGCAGTTTAACCAGGCCTAACTATGGCTACACCTTC. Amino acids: CASSLTRPNYGYTF.

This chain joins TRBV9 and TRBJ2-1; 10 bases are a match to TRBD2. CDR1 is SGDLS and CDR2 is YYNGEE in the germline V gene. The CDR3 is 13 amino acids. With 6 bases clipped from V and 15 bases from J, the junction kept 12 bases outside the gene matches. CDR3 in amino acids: CASMRALAGALFF. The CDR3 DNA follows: TGTGCCAGCATGAGGGCTCTAGCGGGAGCTCTGTTCTTC.

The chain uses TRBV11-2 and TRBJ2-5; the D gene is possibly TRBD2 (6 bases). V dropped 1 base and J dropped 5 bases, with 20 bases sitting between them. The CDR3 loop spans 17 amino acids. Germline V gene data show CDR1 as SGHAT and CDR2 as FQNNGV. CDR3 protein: CASSLGGLGEVPETQYF. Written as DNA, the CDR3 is TGTGCCAGCAGCTTAGGGGGCCTAGGGGAGGTGCCGGAGACCCAGTACTTC.

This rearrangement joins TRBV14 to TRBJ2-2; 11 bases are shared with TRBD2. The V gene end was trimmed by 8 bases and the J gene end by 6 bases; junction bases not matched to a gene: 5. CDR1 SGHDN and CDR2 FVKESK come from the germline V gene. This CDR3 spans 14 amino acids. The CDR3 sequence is CASRPGLAAGELFF. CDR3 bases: TGTGCCAGCCGTCCGGGACTAGCGGCCGGGGAGCTGTTTTTT. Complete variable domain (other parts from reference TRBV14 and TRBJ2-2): EAGVTQFPSHSVIEKGQTVTLRCDPISGHDNLYWYRRVMGKEIKFLLHFVKESKQDESGMPNNRFLAERTGGTYSTLKVQPAELEDSGVYFCASRPGLAAGELFFGEGSRLTVL.

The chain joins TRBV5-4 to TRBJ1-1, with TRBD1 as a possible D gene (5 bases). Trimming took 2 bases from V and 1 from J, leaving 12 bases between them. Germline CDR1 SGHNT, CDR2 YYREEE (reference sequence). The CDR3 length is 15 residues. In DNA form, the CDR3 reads TGTGCCAGCAGCTTAGGTGGACACGGGAACACTGAAGCTTTCTTT. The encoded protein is CASSLGGHGNTEAFF.

This chain's CDR3 is CASSEPGQGGYEQYF. The CDR3 nucleotides read TGTGCCAGCAGTGAACCGGGACAGGGGGGCTACGAGCAGTACTTC. The chain joins TRBV6-1 to TRBJ2-7, with 11 positions matching TRBD1. Germline V gene lookup returns CDR1 MNHNS and CDR2 SASEGT. The CDR3 spans 15 residues. After removal of 2 bases from V and 3 bases from J, the junction contained 3 bases not matched to a gene.

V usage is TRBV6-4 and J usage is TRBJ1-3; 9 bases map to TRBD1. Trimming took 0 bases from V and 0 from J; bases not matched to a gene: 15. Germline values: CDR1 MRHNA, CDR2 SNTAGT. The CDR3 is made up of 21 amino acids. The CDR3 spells CASSDSFIDRGFRSSGNTIYF. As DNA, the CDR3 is TGTGCCAGCAGTGACTCTTTTATCGACAGGGGGTTTCGCAGCTCTGGAAACACCATATATTTT.

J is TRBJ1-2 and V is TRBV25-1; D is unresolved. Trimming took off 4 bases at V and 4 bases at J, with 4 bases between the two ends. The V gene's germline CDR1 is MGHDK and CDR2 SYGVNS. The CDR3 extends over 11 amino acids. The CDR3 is CASSGGYGYTF. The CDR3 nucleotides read TGTGCCAGCAGTGGAGGCTATGGCTACACCTTC.